The 14 T cell receptor beta chains reported below all come from one sample, sequenced in a study of response to subunit inactivated influenza vaccine. MiXCR, run by TCRdb on the RT-PCR reads, gives a single entry per CDR3 protein. The sample carries over 450,000 distinct CDR3 sequences, approximately 12% recorded once. Specimen: PBMCs from blood, collected about 40 days after vaccination. Receptor source: a man aged 45-65 years who received an inactivated influenza vaccine.

The chain has TRBV6-2 or TRBV6-3 and TRBJ2-7; 7 bases line up with TRBD1. Germline values: CDR1 MNHEY, CDR2 SVGEGT. The CDR3 is 15 residues long. V gave up 0 bases and J gave up 0 bases; unmatched junction bases: 2. As DNA, the CDR3 is TGTGCCAGCAGTTACTCGGGACAGCTCTCCTACGAGCAGTACTTC. It translates to CASSYSGQLSYEQYF.

The chain combines TRBV5-1 with TRBJ2-7, with D possibly being TRBD1 (6 bases). The CDR3 is 14 residues long. Germline V lookup: CDR1 SGHRS, CDR2 YFSETQ. V was cut by 4 bases and J by 5 bases, with 16 bases left in between. The CDR3, as DNA: TGCGCCAGCAGCGGTGGGGTCAGGGGAAACGAGCAGTACTTC. It codes for CASSGGVRGNEQYF.

The chain employs TRBV7-2 and TRBJ1-1; D ambiguous. CDR1 is SGHTA and CDR2 is FQGNSA in the germline V gene. The V end lost 2 bases, the J end lost 3 bases, and 10 bases lay between the germline ends. This CDR3 has 14 amino acids. Written as DNA, the CDR3 is TGTGCCAGCAGCTTAAGACGGTGGGACACTGAAGCTTTCTTT. Translated, it gives CASSLRRWDTEAFF.

The chain recombines TRBV5-6 with TRBJ2-5; TRBD2 matches at 10 bases. The length of the CDR3 is 16 residues. V lost 3 bases and J lost 2; bases outside the gene matches: 7. Germline assignment: CDR1 SGHDT and CDR2 YYEEEE. DNA for the CDR3: TGTGCCAGCAGCTGGGGGCCTAGCGGGGGACAAGAGACCCAGTACTTC. This codes for CASSWGPSGGQETQYF.

The chain is built from TRBV4-1 and TRBJ2-3; a possible D gene is TRBD1 (6 bases). Trimming left V 0 bases short and J 5 bases short, with 9 bases between. The CDR3 has 14 residues. Germline-derived CDR1 and CDR2 are MGHRA and YSYEKL. This chain's CDR3 is CASSQDNREDTQYF. Written as DNA, the CDR3 is TGCGCCAGCAGCCAAGATAACAGGGAAGATACGCAGTATTTT.

The V call is TRBV5-4, the J call TRBJ2-5; no definite D call. This CDR3 is built from 16 residues. Trimming removed 3 bases from V and 1 base from J, with 16 bases in between. The germline V gene encodes CDR1 SGHNT and CDR2 YYREEE (reference sequence). The DNA for the CDR3 is TGTGCCAGCAGCTCGCCGGGCCCTCCTTCCCAAGAGACCCAGTACTTC. It yields the protein CASSSPGPPSQETQYF.

This clonotype was seen a few times. V and J are TRBV7-9 and TRBJ2-7; TRBD2 is a possible D gene (5 bases). This CDR3 is 11 amino acids long. Trimming pared 3 bases from V and 9 bases from J, leaving 9 bases between. From germline, CDR1 is SEHNR and CDR2 FQNEAQ (reference sequence). The CDR3 region is CASSLDFGQYF. CDR3 coding DNA: TGTGCCAGCAGCTTGGACTTTGGGCAGTACTTC.

This clonotype has only a few counts. This sequence joins TRBV7-2 and TRBJ2-7; D is possibly TRBD1 (6 bases). CDR1 is SGHTA and CDR2 is FQGNSA in the germline V gene. The V gene lost 5 bases and the J gene lost 3 bases, with 14 bases spanning the gap. This CDR3 has 14 amino acids. The CDR3 region is CASSPPGVGYEQYF. The DNA of the CDR3 is TGTGCCAGCAGCCCCCCAGGGGTAGGCTACGAGCAGTACTTC.

This clonotype was seen a few times. This chain uses TRBV5-8 with TRBJ1-2, with D tentatively TRBD1 (5 bases). Germline assignment: CDR1 SGHTS and CDR2 YDEGEE. The CDR3 runs to 15 residues. Trimming shortened V by 2 bases and J by 7 bases, and 18 bases separated the two germline ends. The CDR3 coding sequence is TGTGCCAGCAGCTTAGGGGAGCAACTATGGCGTGGCTACACCTTC. This sequence encodes CASSLGEQLWRGYTF. Looking up the rest from reference TRBV5-8 and TRBJ1-2 gives the full variable domain: EAGVTQSPTHLIKTRGQQATLRCSPISGHTSVYWYQQALGLGLQFLLWYDEGEERNRGNFPPRFSGRQFPNYSSELNVNALELEDSALYLCASSLGEQLWRGYTFGSGTRLTVV.

V usage is TRBV6-2 or TRBV6-3 and J usage is TRBJ2-5; D may be TRBD1 (5 bases). V was cut by 6 bases and J by 3 bases, with 14 bases left in between. Germline V gene lookup returns CDR1 MNHEY and CDR2 SVGEGT. This CDR3 has 14 amino acids. CDR3 in DNA: TGTGCCAGCAGCCAGGGTTTTGCGGAAGAGACCCAGTACTTC. Its translation is CASSQGFAEETQYF.

V is TRBV7-9 and J is TRBJ1-3, with no clear D. Germline CDR1 reads SEHNR; CDR2 reads FQNEAQ (reference sequence). The CDR3 runs 17 residues. Trimming took off 1 base at V and 2 bases at J, with 15 bases between the two ends. CDR3: CASSLVGVDSPGNTIYF. CDR3 DNA sequence: TGTGCCAGCAGCTTAGTGGGCGTCGACTCCCCTGGAAACACCATATATTTT.

The rearrangement joins TRBV4-3 to TRBJ2-7; maybe TRBD1 (6 bases). CDR1 is LGHNA and CDR2 is YSLEER in the germline V gene. Between the trimmed V and J ends, which lost 0 bases and 4 bases, there was a span of 19 bases. There are 17 residues in the CDR3. CDR3 amino acids: CASSQDLSGTGPYEQYF. The CDR3 DNA reads TGCGCCAGCAGCCAAGATTTATCGGGAACAGGGCCATACGAGCAGTACTTC.

This clonotype was detected only a few times. The chain uses TRBV6-2 or TRBV6-3 and TRBJ2-7; D not resolved. V lost 0 bases, J lost 5 bases, and 2 bases lay in between. The CDR3 loop spans 11 amino acids. Germline-derived CDR1 and CDR2 are MNHEY and SVGEGT. CDR3 sequence reads: CASSYSNEQYF. The CDR3 DNA reads as TGTGCCAGCAGTTACTCGAACGAGCAGTACTTC.

This sequence joins TRBV20-1 and TRBJ2-1; 9 nucleotides agree with TRBD2. With V trimmed by 5 bases and J by 8 bases, 13 bases remained unmatched. The CDR3 length is 15 residues. Looked up from germline, CDR1 is DFQATT and CDR2 is SNEGSKA (reference sequence). Here the CDR3 DNA reads TGCAGTGCTGAGACCGGGACTAGCATTTTGGATGAGCAGTTCTTC. Translating gives CSAETGTSILDEQFF.